This T cell receptor beta chain was sequenced during a study of T cell responses to AZD1222 COVID-19 vaccine. Whole-study results and caveats: Repertoire collection took place solely once the T cell response had peaked. Among the donors, most were white British and more were female, and clonal diversity was possibly underestimated.

CDR3 length equals 15 residues. With V trimmed by 1 base and J by 9 bases, 6 bases remained unmatched. CDR1 PRHDT and CDR2 FYEKMQ come from the germline V gene (reference sequence). As for this clone: As yet, its antigen is unknown.

Measured with immunoSEQ multiplex PCR; TCRdb has only the in-frame clones, and not every one. The sample lists about 82,000 clones; about 87% were seen once. The rearrangement links TRBV13 to TRBJ1-6, with 7 positions matching TRBD1. The material sequenced was peripheral blood, taken on day 0 of AZD1222 vaccination. The TCR was taken from an adult in good health. CDR3 DNA: TGTGCCAGCAGCTTAGAGGGGGCGCCCAGTTCACCCCTCCACTTT. It specifies CASSLEGAPSSPLHF.